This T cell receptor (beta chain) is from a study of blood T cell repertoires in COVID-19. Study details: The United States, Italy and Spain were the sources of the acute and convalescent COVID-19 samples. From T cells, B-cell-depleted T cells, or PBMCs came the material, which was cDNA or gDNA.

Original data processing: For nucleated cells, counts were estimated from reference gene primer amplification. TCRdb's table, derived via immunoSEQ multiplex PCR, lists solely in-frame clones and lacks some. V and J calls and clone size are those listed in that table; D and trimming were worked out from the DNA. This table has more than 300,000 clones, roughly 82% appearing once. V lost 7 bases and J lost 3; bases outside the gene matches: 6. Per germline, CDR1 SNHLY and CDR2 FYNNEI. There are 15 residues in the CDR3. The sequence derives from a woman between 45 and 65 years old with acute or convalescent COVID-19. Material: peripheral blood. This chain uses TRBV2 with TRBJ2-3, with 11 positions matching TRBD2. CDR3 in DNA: TGTGCCAGCAATCTAGCGGGAGGTGGTACAGATACGCAGTATTTT. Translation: CASNLAGGGTDTQYF.